Sequencing of this T cell receptor (beta chain) was carried out in a study of Ad26.COV2.S vaccination and SARS-CoV-2 variants. Study overall: A participant enrolled in the COV1001 Ad26.COV2.S trial arm provided the sample. The vaccine Ad26.COV2.S was put into the muscle once, or twice with 56 days between.

The CDR3 length is 21 residues. The germline V gene has CDR1 SGDLS and CDR2 YYNGEE. Trimming at V came to 3 bases and at J to 1 base, leaving 19 bases not matched to a gene. Whole-study results and caveats: Analyses of TCR breadth and depth may have underestimated total T cell responses. It was reported that spike-specific CD8+ and CD4+ T cell responses were substantially broad after vaccination.

Profiled with immunoSEQ multiplex PCR; TCRdb holds only in-frame clones, not every one. This table has 500,000 or so clones, 70% to 90% appearing once. Stated treatment: approximately 18 received Ad26.COV2.S at low or high dose, single or two shots; a few received placebo; per-sample allocation not given. On day 63 after the first injection, vaccine and placebo recipients gave samples. Concerning this clone: The antigen remains undetermined.

Source: peripheral blood, taken in a trial of Ad26.COV2.S vaccine versus placebo. This TCR derives from a person between 18 and 59 years old who received the Ad26.COV2.S COVID-19 vaccine or a placebo. V usage is TRBV9 and J usage is TRBJ1-3; 10 bases are a match to TRBD1. This chain's CDR3 is CASSATPYYRDRGRSGNTIYF. CDR3 in DNA: TGTGCCAGCAGCGCCACTCCTTACTACCGGGACAGGGGAAGATCTGGAAACACCATATATTTT.